This T cell receptor beta chain is drawn from a study of identical twins. Unique molecular identifiers were present on the cDNA, and a universal primer site came from template switching. MiXCR, applied by TCRdb to the 5' RACE reads, yields one record per CDR3 protein. The profile shows about 210,000 distinct CDR3 sequences, around a tenth of them singletons. This clonotype has just a few counts. Its cognate antigen is unknown. Per the germline V gene, CDR1 is ENHRY and CDR2 is SYGVKD. The V end lost 6 bases, the J end lost 5 bases, and 5 bases lay between the germline ends. The CDR3 spans 11 residues. Study-level findings and limits: Models underestimated TCR alpha sharing (out-of-frame) in monozygotic twins. Clonotypes of the beta chain that were abundant in cord blood carried fewer insertions (memory repertoires showed none). The degree of excess twin sharing was weaker in beta out-of-frame sequences.

J is TRBJ2-1 and V is TRBV10-3; D is uncertain. The sequence came from a woman under 30 in good health. Material for sequencing was memory (CD45RO+) T cells sorted from blood. CDR3 sequence: CAIRLNNEQFF. The CDR3 region has the DNA TGTGCCATCAGGCTGAACAATGAGCAGTTCTTC.